This T cell receptor (beta chain) stems from a study of T cell responses to AZD1222 COVID-19 vaccine. Broader study findings: Baseline serology detected seropositivity in only six AZD1222 recipients.

The protocol was immunoSEQ multiplex PCR, while the TCRdb copy is restricted to in-frame clones and leaves out a portion. This sample carries 130,000 or so clones, more than 85% of them seen once, and the ten largest clones take roughly 5.6%. On this clone: Its antigen remains unidentified.

This CDR3 is built from 16 residues. V gave up 4 bases and J gave up 1 base, with 16 bases separating them. Germline-derived CDR1 and CDR2 are MDHEN and SYDVKM. This material consisted of peripheral blood, taken on day 0 of AZD1222 vaccination. The receptor comes from an adult in good health. This chain connects TRBV28 to TRBJ1-2; D gene uncertain. The CDR3 loop is CASSSHQVHLNYGYTF. The CDR3 DNA sequence: TGTGCCAGCAGTTCGCACCAAGTACATCTTAACTATGGCTACACCTTC.